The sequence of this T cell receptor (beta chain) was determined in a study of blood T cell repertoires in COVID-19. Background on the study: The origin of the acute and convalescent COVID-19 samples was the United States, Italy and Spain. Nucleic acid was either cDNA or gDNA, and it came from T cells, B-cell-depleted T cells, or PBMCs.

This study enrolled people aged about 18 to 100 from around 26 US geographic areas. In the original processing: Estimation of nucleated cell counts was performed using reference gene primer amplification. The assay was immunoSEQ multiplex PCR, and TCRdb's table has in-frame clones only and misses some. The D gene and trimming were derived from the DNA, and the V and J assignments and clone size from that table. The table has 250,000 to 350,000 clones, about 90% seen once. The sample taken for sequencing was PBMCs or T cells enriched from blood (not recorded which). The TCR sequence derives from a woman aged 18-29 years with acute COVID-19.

CDR3 region: CASTVGGPYNEQFF. The CDR3 coding sequence is TGTGCCAGTACAGTGGGAGGCCCCTACAATGAGCAGTTCTTC. The chain couples TRBV19 to TRBJ2-1, with D perhaps TRBD2 (6 bases). The CDR3 length is 14 residues. The V and J ends lost 7 bases and 2 bases respectively, with 12 bases between them. Germline CDR1 LNHDA, CDR2 SQIVND (reference sequence). The whole variable domain, filled in from reference TRBV19 and TRBJ2-1, reads DGGITQSPKYLFRKEGQNVTLSCEQNLNHDAMYWYRQDPGQGLRLIYYSQIVNDFQKGDIAEGYSVSREKKESFPLTVTSAQKNPTAFYLCASTVGGPYNEQFFGPGTRLTVL.